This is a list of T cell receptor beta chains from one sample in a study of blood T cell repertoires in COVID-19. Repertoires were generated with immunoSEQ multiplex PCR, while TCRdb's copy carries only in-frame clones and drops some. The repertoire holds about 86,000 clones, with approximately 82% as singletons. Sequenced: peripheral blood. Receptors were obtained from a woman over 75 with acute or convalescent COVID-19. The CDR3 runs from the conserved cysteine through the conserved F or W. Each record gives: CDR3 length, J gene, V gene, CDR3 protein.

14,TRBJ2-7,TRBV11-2,CASSSAGGYYEQYF
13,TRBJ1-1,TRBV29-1,CSVGTGRNTEAFF
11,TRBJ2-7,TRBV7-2,CASSLTDEQYF
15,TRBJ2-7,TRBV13,CASSFRGQGDYEQYF
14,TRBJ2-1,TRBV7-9,CASIIGTDYNEQFF
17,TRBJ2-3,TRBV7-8,CASSPKGTSGGGDTQYF
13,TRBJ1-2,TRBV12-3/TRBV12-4,CASSQDLGDGYTF
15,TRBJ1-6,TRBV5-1,CASSTGTGGNSPLHF
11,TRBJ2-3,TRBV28,CASSLEYTQYF
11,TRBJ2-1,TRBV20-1,CSARRSDEQFF
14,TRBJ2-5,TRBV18,CASSPPSSSETQYF
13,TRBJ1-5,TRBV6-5,CASGDRANQPQHF
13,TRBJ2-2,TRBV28,CASSTGMAGELFF
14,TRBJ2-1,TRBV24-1,CATSDIGDSNEQFF
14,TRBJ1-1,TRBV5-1,CASSREEGRTEAFF
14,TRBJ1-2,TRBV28,CASSFGTDFYGYTF
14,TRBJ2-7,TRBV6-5,CASSSPESSYEQYF
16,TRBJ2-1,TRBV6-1,CASSEMGQRVNNEQFF
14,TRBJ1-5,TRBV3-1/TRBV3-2,CASISDRGHQPQHF
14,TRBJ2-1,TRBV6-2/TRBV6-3,CASSSTRNYNEQFF
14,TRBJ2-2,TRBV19,CASSPTGDTGELFF
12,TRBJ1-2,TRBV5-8,CASSFGGHGYTF
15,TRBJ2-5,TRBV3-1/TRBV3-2,CASSIPGLAEETQYF
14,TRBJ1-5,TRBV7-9,CASSLGSGNQPQHF
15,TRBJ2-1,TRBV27,CASSGVQTSYNEQFF
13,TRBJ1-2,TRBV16,CASSLTGDYGYTF
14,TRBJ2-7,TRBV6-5,CASSYAGGPNEQYF
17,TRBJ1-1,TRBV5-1,CASSLLGQGARGTEAFF
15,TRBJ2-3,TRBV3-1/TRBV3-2,CASSPRQGGTDTQYF
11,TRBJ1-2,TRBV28,CASSLGHGYTF
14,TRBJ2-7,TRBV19,CASSIGAGVELSDF
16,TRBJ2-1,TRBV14,CASSQPTGLKSNEQFF
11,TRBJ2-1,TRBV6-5,CASLAGYEQFF
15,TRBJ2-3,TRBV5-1,CASSGQGEKFDTQYF
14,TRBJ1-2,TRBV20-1,CSASETLGVSGYTF
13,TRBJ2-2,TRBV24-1,CATRATSTGELFF
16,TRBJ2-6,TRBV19,CASSIRTGSGANVLTF
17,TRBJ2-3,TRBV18,CASSPLAGGPPMDTQYF
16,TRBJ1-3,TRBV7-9,CASSSQGFSSGNTIYF
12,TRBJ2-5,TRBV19,CASSNQAETQYF
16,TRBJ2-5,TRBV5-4,CASSLARGGGEETQYF
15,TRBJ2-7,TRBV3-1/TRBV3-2,CASSLGTTGTYEQYF
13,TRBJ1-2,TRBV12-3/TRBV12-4,CASTLQGYYGYTF
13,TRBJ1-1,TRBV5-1,CASSKAGPTEAFF
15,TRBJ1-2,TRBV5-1,CASSLSPALPYGYTF
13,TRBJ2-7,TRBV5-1,CASSPGQTYEQYF
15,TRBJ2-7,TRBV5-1,CASSLSGQGPYEQYF
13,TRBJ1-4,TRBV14,CASKGQGYEKLFF
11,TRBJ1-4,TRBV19,CASGVAEKLFF